This entry concerns a single T cell receptor (beta chain). The sample comes from a study of cytomegalovirus exposure and HLA in healthy donors. Losses at the gene ends were 0 bases for V and 4 bases for J; bases not matched to a gene: 5. Looked up from germline, CDR1 is LGHNA and CDR2 is YSLEER. There are 16 residues in the CDR3. This PCR relied on a set of 60 Vbeta primers and 13 Jbeta primers. The repertoire was sequenced with immunoSEQ multiplex PCR; TCRdb's copy has only in-frame clones and lacks some. This sample has about 160,000 clones, with approximately 81% found just once. The V gene is TRBV4-3, the J gene TRBJ2-7; 11 bases fit TRBD2. The source material was PBMCs. This receptor was identified in a man aged 18 to 29 in good health and CMV-seropositive. CDR3 coding DNA: TGCGCCAGCAGCCAAGATACTAGCGGGGGACTATACGAGCAGTACTTC. This sequence encodes CASSQDTSGGLYEQYF.